This TCR beta chain was sequenced in a study of shared clonotypes between healthy human individuals. Deep-level running was used for the assay. Each sorted subset replicate got 200 ng genomic DNA, tens of thousands of genomes. Only in-frame clones appear in the TCRdb table, and some are missing; sequencing was by immunoSEQ multiplex PCR. Here the sample spans fewer than 2.5 million clones, over 85% being singletons. The CDR3 is 14 amino acids. V shed 2 bases and J shed 4 bases, with 12 bases lying between them. Germline CDR1 and CDR2: SGHNT and YYREEE (reference sequence). The sequence derives from a man aged 18-30 years in good health. Some clones in this sample may be carry-over from other donors' samples. V usage is TRBV5-4 and J usage is TRBJ1-2; TRBD1 is a possible D gene (5 bases). Sequencing used naive CD4+ T cells from PBMCs. Noted subset: CD45RA+ positively selected. This CDR3 is CASSLRGGVYGYTF. The CDR3 DNA sequence: TGTGCCAGCAGCTTACGGGGAGGGGTCTATGGCTACACCTTC. Full variable domain (outside the CDR3, taken from reference TRBV5-4 and TRBJ1-2): ETGVTQSPTHLIKTRGQQVTLRCSSQSGHNTVSWYQQALGQGPQFIFQYYREEENGRGNFPPRFSGLQFPNYSSELNVNALELDDSALYLCASSLRGGVYGYTFGSGTRLTVV.